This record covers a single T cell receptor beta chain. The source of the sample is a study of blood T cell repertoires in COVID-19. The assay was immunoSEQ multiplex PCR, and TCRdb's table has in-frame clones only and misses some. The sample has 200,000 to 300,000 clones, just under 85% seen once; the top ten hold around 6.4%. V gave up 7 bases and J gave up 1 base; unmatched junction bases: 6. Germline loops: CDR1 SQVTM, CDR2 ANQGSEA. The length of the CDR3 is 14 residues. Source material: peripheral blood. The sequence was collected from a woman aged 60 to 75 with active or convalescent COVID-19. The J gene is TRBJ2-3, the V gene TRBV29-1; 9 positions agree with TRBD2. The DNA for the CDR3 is TGCAGCGCCTCGATAGCGGGGGGCACAGATACGCAGTATTTT. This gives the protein CSASIAGGTDTQYF.